Below are 3 T cell receptor beta chains sequenced from a single sample in a study of T-cell memory formation after mild COVID-19. TCRdb redid the calling of the 5' RACE reads with MiXCR, one entry per CDR3 protein. Among around 340,000 distinct CDR3 sequences listed, roughly 15% were seen once. The sample comprised PBMCs or a T cell subset sorted from them (not recorded which). These receptors originate from a man younger than 35 who had mild COVID-19 (a few samples of this study predate the infection). Cell type and time point are not known.

This clonotype showed up just a few times. Here the CDR3 reads CASSAAGSYQETQYF. DNA for the CDR3: TGTGCCAGCAGCGCGGCTGGGTCGTACCAAGAGACCCAGTACTTC. The chain recombines TRBV7-3 with TRBJ2-5; D is unclear. The CDR3 is made up of 15 amino acids. The germline V gene encodes CDR1 SGHTA and CDR2 FQGTGA. Trimming cost V 5 bases and J 0 bases, with 13 bases left between them. Combining the CDR3 with reference TRBV7-3 and TRBJ2-5 gives the whole variable domain GAGVSQTPSNKVTEKGKYVELRCDPISGHTALYWYRQSLGQGPEFLIYFQGTGAADDSGLPNDRFFAVRPEGSVSTLKIQRTERGDSAVYLCASSAAGSYQETQYFGPGTRLLVL.

The chain has TRBV5-5 and TRBJ2-7, with D possibly matching TRBD2 (6 bases). Trimming pared 3 bases from V and 9 bases from J, leaving 22 bases between. This CDR3 region has 15 residues. The germline gives CDR1 SGHKS, CDR2 YYEKEE (reference sequence). The CDR3 bases are TGTGCCAGCAGCTCCCCCGGAAGGGAAAGACTAGGGCAGTACTTC. Protein: CASSSPGRERLGQYF.

This clonotype was counted only a few times. The chain has TRBV5-6 and TRBJ2-7, with D perhaps matching TRBD1 (5 bases). CDR1 and CDR2 from the germline V gene are SGHDT and YYEEEE. Trimming left V 0 bases short and J 4 bases short, with 8 bases between. The CDR3 spans 13 residues. The CDR3 DNA reads TGTGCCAGCAGCTTGGCCAAGGGGTACGAGCAGTACGTC. This encodes CASSLAKGYEQYV.